The rows below give T cell receptor beta chains drawn from one sample of a study of blood T cell repertoires in COVID-19. The protocol was immunoSEQ multiplex PCR, while the TCRdb copy is restricted to in-frame clones and leaves out a portion. There are fewer than 200,000 clones in the sample; more than 75% occur only once, and 2.5% lies in the top ten. Sequencing was done on a sample of peripheral blood. The receptors were sampled from a middle-aged man with active or convalescent COVID-19. The CDR3 runs from the conserved cysteine through the conserved F or W. The order of the fields is V gene, J gene, CDR3 length, CDR3 protein.

TRBV27	TRBJ1-5	14	CASSLQGLNQPQHF
TRBV24-1	TRBJ1-2	16	CATSDNYRVGGYGYTF
TRBV18	TRBJ2-5	13	CASSPGQEETQYF
TRBV9	TRBJ1-2	11	CASNGGYGYTF
TRBV28	TRBJ1-5	15	CASSVAGQGNQPQHF
TRBV6-6	TRBJ2-7	14	CASRSDRGNYEQYF
TRBV6-5	TRBJ2-1	14	CASSYRLAGGEQFF
TRBV9	TRBJ2-3	17	CASSVARGGDLTDTQYF
TRBV6-5	TRBJ2-1	12	CASSPTGHEQFF
TRBV16	TRBJ1-4	16	CASSHPRGVGGEKLFF
TRBV5-1	TRBJ2-2	17	CASSLAPSSGGPGELFF
TRBV6-2/TRBV6-3	TRBJ2-3	16	CASSPLGLAGGDTQYF
TRBV10-3	TRBJ1-5	14	CAISEYRSNQPQHF
TRBV3-1/TRBV3-2	TRBJ1-6	16	CASSATGISYNSPLHF
TRBV15	TRBJ1-2	16	CATSRDIGAGRYGYTF
TRBV5-6	TRBJ1-2	13	CASSLVSVYGYTF
TRBV7-2	TRBJ2-7	15	CASSLRQGPATGQYF
TRBV30	TRBJ2-3	13	CAWSVRESDTQYF
TRBV5-1	TRBJ2-4	19	CASSEGGGAPIFAKNIQYF
TRBV4-3	TRBJ2-4	14	CASSLATGADIQYF
TRBV30	TRBJ1-2	13	CAWETGTPYGYTF
TRBV27	TRBJ1-1	14	CASSLSTGNTEAFF
TRBV4-1	TRBJ1-5	15	CASSQDRAGNQPQHF
TRBV7-9	TRBJ1-1	15	CASSLYRASNTEAFF
TRBV5-6	TRBJ2-1	16	CASSLVSGGPYNEQFF
TRBV6-6	TRBJ1-5	14	CASSRDRGNQPQHF
TRBV4-1	TRBJ2-2	15	CASSRELAITGELFF
TRBV5-4	TRBJ2-7	13	CASSFGTGYEQYF
TRBV6-2/TRBV6-3	TRBJ1-2	12	CASSLTGDGYTF
TRBV28	TRBJ2-1	16	CASSPWGTSGVQEQFF
TRBV2	TRBJ2-3	13	CASSEILRDTQYF
TRBV18	TRBJ2-2	15	CASSPAMDSTGELFF
TRBV5-1	TRBJ1-2	12	CASSLGGYGYTF
TRBV4-2	TRBJ2-5	16	CASSQERPSGKETQYF
TRBV19	TRBJ2-1	15	CASSITGRVEDEQFF
TRBV6-6	TRBJ1-1	14	CASRRTGENTEAFF
TRBV6-5	TRBJ2-7	14	CASRVHGGDYEQYF
TRBV2	TRBJ1-6	16	CASSEGQDSYNSPLHF
TRBV30	TRBJ2-6	17	CAWSVRQFTSGANVLTF
TRBV7-9	TRBJ1-5	15	CASSLEGLSDQPQHF
TRBV3-1/TRBV3-2	TRBJ2-7	14	CASSMTGGRDEQYF
TRBV19	TRBJ1-2	15	CASSPRNKARDGYTF
TRBV5-4	TRBJ1-1	13	CASSLGGTGEAFF
TRBV3-1/TRBV3-2	TRBJ2-1	11	CASSPGGEQFF
TRBV24-1	TRBJ1-4	17	CATSEHPRGGDREKLFF
TRBV13	TRBJ1-1	16	CASSLSGVIMNTEAFF
TRBV7-2	TRBJ1-1	12	CASSLRTGLAFF
TRBV2	TRBJ1-4	14	CASSHRTTNEKLFF
TRBV25-1	TRBJ1-6	15	CASSEITGTDSPLHF
TRBV28	TRBJ2-2	17	CASSLWELAGGPGELFF
TRBV10-3	TRBJ1-2	16	CAISESREGPTYGYTF
TRBV3-1/TRBV3-2	TRBJ1-1	14	CASSQDARVTEAFF
TRBV15	TRBJ1-4	14	CATMRGATNEKLFF
TRBV30	TRBJ1-2	15	CAWRVWGHRGDGYTF
TRBV9	TRBJ1-3	16	CASSDTGHPSGNTIYF
TRBV15	TRBJ1-4	15	CATSARTGGNEKLFF
TRBV7-9	TRBJ1-1	14	CASSKTGGRTEAFF